These T cell receptor beta chains were read from a single sample in a study of CD8+CD57+ T cells in acquired aplastic anemia. TCRdb fed the reads into MiXCR, producing one record per CDR3 protein. The repertoire has a few hundred thousand distinct CDR3 sequences, around 82% of them found once; the top ten carry approximately 42%. Sequenced sample: sorted CD4+, CD8+, or CD8+CD57+ T cells (not recorded which) from PBMCs. These TCRs come from a human donor with aplastic anemia. The CDR3 runs from the conserved cysteine through the conserved F or W. Each record gives: J gene, V gene, CDR3 protein.

j_call: -
v_call: TRBV15
cdr3_aa: CATSWGSSPDTQYF

j_call: TRBJ2-1
v_call: TRBV5-5
cdr3_aa: CASSSPKSGGSDEQFF

j_call: TRBJ2-1
v_call: TRBV9
cdr3_aa: CASSVGGWNDQPQQFF

j_call: TRBJ2-1
v_call: TRBV19
cdr3_aa: CASSVTGGSCNEQFF

j_call: TRBJ1-6
v_call: TRBV7-2
cdr3_aa: CASSSGTKSGYTHHF

j_call: TRBJ1-1
v_call: TRBV5-4
cdr3_aa: CASSFTSGQSMNTEAFF

j_call: TRBJ2-3
v_call: TRBV7-9
cdr3_aa: CASSLAGGLQTTQF

j_call: TRBJ2-1
v_call: TRBV7-8
cdr3_aa: CASSLATDPNSNQSF

j_call: TRBJ2-5
v_call: TRBV9
cdr3_aa: CASTSGLALSTDF

j_call: TRBJ2-4
v_call: TRBV9
cdr3_aa: CASSAGTARDQPQYF

j_call: TRBJ2-3
v_call: TRBV7-8
cdr3_aa: CASSFAGTANKYF

j_call: TRBJ2-3
v_call: TRBV20-1
cdr3_aa: CSAPGGTTGTQYF

j_call: TRBJ2-1
v_call: TRBV7-9
cdr3_aa: CASSLQGGARDKYFF

j_call: TRBJ2-1
v_call: TRBV11-3
cdr3_aa: CASSLGLADGQDEQFF

j_call: TRBJ1-2
v_call: TRBV15
cdr3_aa: CATSRGSGYLPQTF

j_call: TRBJ2-7
v_call: TRBV15
cdr3_aa: CASSVRGLSYEQYF

j_call: -
v_call: TRBV24-1
cdr3_aa: CATGTSGGQEAQFF

j_call: TRBJ2-3
v_call: TRBV20-1
cdr3_aa: CSAKILASTDTQYF

j_call: TRBJ2-3
v_call: TRBV7-2
cdr3_aa: CATSDEKTGTEEF

j_call: TRBJ2-7
v_call: TRBV9
cdr3_aa: CASSVDGGGGETYF

j_call: TRBJ2-6
v_call: TRBV11-3
cdr3_aa: CASSLELRYGANVLTF

j_call: TRBJ1-1
v_call: TRBV9
cdr3_aa: CASSVVDFGATDAFF

j_call: TRBJ2-3
v_call: TRBV9
cdr3_aa: CASGLAGDLQYFDF

j_call: TRBJ2-1
v_call: TRBV29-1
cdr3_aa: CSVEDDRSPYNEQFF

j_call: TRBJ2-2
v_call: TRBV7-2
cdr3_aa: CASSLPGRGTGELFF

j_call: TRBJ2-7
v_call: TRBV4-3
cdr3_aa: CASRLAGYEQYF

j_call: TRBJ2-3
v_call: TRBV7-8
cdr3_aa: CASSFGGGPTTQF

j_call: TRBJ1-6
v_call: TRBV5-1
cdr3_aa: CASSWDYNSPLHF

j_call: TRBJ2-1
v_call: TRBV7-2
cdr3_aa: CASSVGGGHDTQF

j_call: TRBJ1-4
v_call: TRBV7-8
cdr3_aa: CASSLARGFNEKLFF

j_call: TRBJ1-6
v_call: TRBV12-3/TRBV12-4
cdr3_aa: CASSFNRVDSPLHF

j_call: TRBJ2-3
v_call: TRBV20-1
cdr3_aa: CSADHAGGTDTQYF

j_call: TRBJ2-3
v_call: TRBV20-1
cdr3_aa: CSAREADRDNTQYF

j_call: TRBJ2-1
v_call: TRBV19
cdr3_aa: CASRTARGAYNEQFF

j_call: TRBJ2-7
v_call: TRBV20-1
cdr3_aa: CSASVSQTYEQYF

j_call: TRBJ1-6
v_call: TRBV10-3
cdr3_aa: CATKARDNSPLHF

j_call: TRBJ2-2
v_call: TRBV19
cdr3_aa: CASSITSGELVF

j_call: TRBJ2-1
v_call: TRBV9
cdr3_aa: CASGGAWNIQYFEQFF

j_call: TRBJ2-3
v_call: TRBV5-5
cdr3_aa: CASSQGAGPDTQYF

j_call: TRBJ2-1
v_call: TRBV5-4
cdr3_aa: CASSFTSVPSNEQFF

j_call: TRBJ1-2
v_call: TRBV7-8
cdr3_aa: CASSFETDGPAHGYTF

j_call: TRBJ2-3
v_call: TRBV7-9
cdr3_aa: CASSLALIDAQYF

j_call: TRBJ1-5
v_call: TRBV11-1
cdr3_aa: CASRIALTGNQPQHF

j_call: TRBJ2-2
v_call: TRBV9
cdr3_aa: CASKTGPGELFF

j_call: TRBJ2-1
v_call: TRBV20-1
cdr3_aa: CSATGPGSYNEQFF

j_call: TRBJ2-3
v_call: TRBV7-6
cdr3_aa: CASTLGGGPYTANF

j_call: TRBJ2-5
v_call: TRBV7-8
cdr3_aa: CANRVAACHDTQYF

j_call: TRBJ2-5
v_call: TRBV7-9
cdr3_aa: CASSFGQGARNTEYF

j_call: TRBJ2-1
v_call: TRBV12-3/TRBV12-4
cdr3_aa: CVSSFTDPRDSRYNEQFF

j_call: TRBJ2-2
v_call: TRBV13
cdr3_aa: CASSVVPGELFF

j_call: TRBJ2-5
v_call: TRBV19
cdr3_aa: CASSRGETQYF

j_call: TRBJ2-7
v_call: TRBV5-5
cdr3_aa: CASSLEREYEQYF

j_call: TRBJ2-3
v_call: TRBV9
cdr3_aa: CASSVAGGTQYFYF

j_call: TRBJ1-2
v_call: TRBV5-1
cdr3_aa: CASSLDPAGLVYGYTF

j_call: TRBJ2-3
v_call: TRBV7-2
cdr3_aa: CASSFRPDGTALHYF

j_call: TRBJ2-5
v_call: TRBV7-6
cdr3_aa: CASSIGRQQATQNF

j_call: TRBJ2-1
v_call: TRBV15
cdr3_aa: CATSRVGRGQGEQFF

j_call: TRBJ2-3
v_call: TRBV9
cdr3_aa: CASGVAGGIQYFDF